The present T cell receptor beta chain was sequenced within a study of T cells in Graves' hyperthyroidism and ophthalmopathy. From RNA transcripts, TCR beta CDR3 regions were amplified. HTBI primers were employed in a first-round RT-PCR of the TCR CDR3. One entry per CDR3 protein results from TCRdb running MiXCR on the multiplex PCR reads. Of approximately 870,000 distinct CDR3 sequences detected, more than 30% appear once; the ten largest clones hold 7% to 10%. Turning to this clonotype: A much larger clone differs by one base, so this may be a read error.

CDR3 length equals 13 residues. Germline CDR1 and CDR2: SQVTM and ANQGSEA. Trimming cost V 7 bases and J 1 base, with 13 bases left between them. The genes are TRBV29-1 and TRBJ2-5; no firm D call. The origin of this receptor is a man between 18 and 29 years old with Graves' hyperthyroidism. Input material: blood. CDR3 in amino acids: CSAQEVVQETQYF. The CDR3 region has the DNA TGCAGCGCCCAAGAGGTAGTCCAAGAGACCCAGTACTTC.